This T cell receptor beta chain appears in the sequencing data of a study of blood T cell repertoires in COVID-19. The overall study: The United States, Italy and Spain provided the acute and convalescent COVID-19 samples. Sources were T cells, B-cell-depleted T cells, or PBMCs; the material itself was cDNA or gDNA.

V was shortened by 0 bases and J by 4 bases, with 11 bases between the two germline ends. Germline CDR1 SGDLS, CDR2 YYNGEE. The CDR3 spans 14 residues. Original processing notes: Reference gene primer amplification gave nucleated cell count estimates. Sequenced by immunoSEQ multiplex PCR; TCRdb stores in-frame clones only, minus some. V and J calls and clone size are given by that table; D and trimming were obtained from the DNA. The table lists some 96,000 clones, approximately 80% of them singletons, with 13% in the top ten. The chain links TRBV9 to TRBJ2-7; D unclear. The TCR comes from a man in his forties or fifties with active or convalescent COVID-19. Sequencing input: peripheral blood. This CDR3 reads CASSVAVTTYEQYF. CDR3 nucleotide sequence: TGTGCCAGCAGCGTAGCCGTGACAACATACGAGCAGTACTTC. Complete variable domain (other parts from reference TRBV9 and TRBJ2-7): DSGVTQTPKHLITATGQRVTLRCSPRSGDLSVYWYQQSLDQGLQFLIQYYNGEERAKGNILERFSAQQFPDLHSELNLSSLELGDSALYFCASSVAVTTYEQYFGPGTRLTVT.